The TCR beta chain under discussion was sequenced for a study of OX40 agonist ivuxolimab in advanced cancers. In the study overall: Hepatocellular carcinoma, melanoma, renal cell or head and neck cancer was diagnosed in the dose-escalation patients. The study, taken as a whole, reports: Relative to CD4+, CD8+ T cells held more expanded clones on average. The study observed clonal expansion of CD4+ and CD8+ blood T cells by week 6 at 0.1 to 3.0 mg/kg.

As to this clone: Its antigen is undetermined.

Method: immunoSEQ multiplex PCR; TCRdb's copy keeps in-frame clones and lacks some. This table has about 71,000 clones, roughly 94% appearing once. The sequence was obtained from an adult with an advanced solid tumor such as melanoma, head and neck, liver or kidney cancer. The material was CD4+ or CD8+ T cells sorted from blood, obtained in a trial of the OX40 agonist ivuxolimab.

The CDR3, as DNA: TGTGCCAGCAGCGTAGGCGGGGGCGAGCAGTACTTC. Protein: CASSVGGGEQYF. The chain is built from TRBV9 and TRBJ2-7, with 7 nucleotides matching TRBD2. The V gene end was trimmed by 0 bases and the J gene end by 6 bases; junction bases not matched to a gene: 0. Looked up from germline, CDR1 is SGDLS and CDR2 is YYNGEE. This CDR3 spans 12 amino acids.